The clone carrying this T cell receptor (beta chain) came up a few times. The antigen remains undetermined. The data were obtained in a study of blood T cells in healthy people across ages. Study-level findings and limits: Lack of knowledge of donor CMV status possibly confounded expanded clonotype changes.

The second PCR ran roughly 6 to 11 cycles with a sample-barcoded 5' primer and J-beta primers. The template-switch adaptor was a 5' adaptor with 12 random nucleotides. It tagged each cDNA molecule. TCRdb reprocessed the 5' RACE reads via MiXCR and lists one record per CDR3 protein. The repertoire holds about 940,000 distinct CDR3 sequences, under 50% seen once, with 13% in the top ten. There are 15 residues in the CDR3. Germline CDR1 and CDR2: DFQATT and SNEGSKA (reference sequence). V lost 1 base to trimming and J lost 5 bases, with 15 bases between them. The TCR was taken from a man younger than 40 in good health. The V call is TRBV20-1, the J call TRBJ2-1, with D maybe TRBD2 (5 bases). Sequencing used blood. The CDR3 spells CSARAPTTPNNEQFF. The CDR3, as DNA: TGCAGTGCTAGAGCTCCGACTACACCGAACAATGAGCAGTTCTTC.